This TCR beta chain came from a study of T cell responses to AZD1222 COVID-19 vaccine. Points from the study as a whole: Recipients of two AZD1222 doses showed rising Spike-specific TCR breadth and depth.

On this clone: Antigen: not known.

The germline V and J ends were trimmed by 1 base and 9 bases, with 14 bases remaining between them. This CDR3 is 14 amino acids long. Germline V gives CDR1 SGHNT, CDR2 YYREEE (reference sequence). Sequencing was performed with immunoSEQ multiplex PCR; in TCRdb, only in-frame clones are kept and a portion is missing. Of about 140,000 clones listed, about 90% are singletons. The TCR originated in an adult who received the AZD1222 COVID-19 vaccine. The chain employs TRBV5-4 and TRBJ2-1, with TRBD2 as a possible D gene (5 bases). The specimen comprised peripheral blood, sampled 28 days after the second AZD1222 dose. The CDR3 region has the DNA TGTGCCAGCAGCTTGAAAAACGGGAACGGTGAGCAGTTCTTC. It is translated as CASSLKNGNGEQFF.